The rows below give T cell receptor beta chains drawn from one sample of a study of blood T cell repertoires in COVID-19. Libraries were prepared by immunoSEQ multiplex PCR; TCRdb keeps only in-frame clonotypes and omits some of them. The table lists about 47,000 clones, 83% of them singletons. Sequencing was carried out using peripheral blood. These receptors were collected from a man aged 55-75 years with active COVID-19. CDR3s include the opening cysteine and the closing phenylalanine or tryptophan. Fields, in order: clone size, J gene, D gene, V gene, CDR3 DNA, CDR3 protein. The D gene is left open where the match is weak. Clone size is stated in some rows and not others, as once, few, many or a class when expanded.

>.|TRBJ2-3|.|TRBV3-1/TRBV3-2
TGTGCCAGCAGCCACGCGGGGTATGAAACAGATACGCAGTATTTT
CASSHAGYETDTQYF
>.|TRBJ1-1|TRBD1|TRBV28
TGTGCCAGCAGTCCTTCCCCGGGACAGGGCGACACTGAAGCTTTCTTT
CASSPSPGQGDTEAFF
>.|TRBJ1-5|TRBD1|TRBV9
TGTGCCAGCGGACAGGGGGCGGCTCAGCCCCAGCATTTT
CASGQGAAQPQHF
>.|TRBJ1-2|TRBD1|TRBV4-2
TGTGCCAGCAGCCAAGAGGTGGGACAGGGCAGAGAGGGCTACACCTTC
CASSQEVGQGREGYTF
>.|TRBJ2-2|TRBD2|TRBV28
TGTGCCAGCAGTTCCCTGCTAGCGGTGGCCGGGGAGCTGTTTTTT
CASSSLLAVAGELFF
>once|TRBJ2-1|.|TRBV7-8
TGTGCCAGCATGCGGGACCTCTCCTACAATGAGCAGTTCTTC
CASMRDLSYNEQFF
>.|TRBJ1-4|.|TRBV9
TGTGCCAGCAGCGTATACGGAGCAACTAATGAAAAACTGTTTTTT
CASSVYGATNEKLFF
>.|TRBJ1-5|.|TRBV6-5
TGTGCCAGCAGAACCGGGACTGGGGGAGAGCCCCAGCATTTT
CASRTGTGGEPQHF
>.|TRBJ2-5|TRBD2|TRBV18
TGTGCCAGCTCACCGACTAGCGGGGCGGAGACCCAGTACTTC
CASSPTSGAETQYF
>.|TRBJ2-7|TRBD2|TRBV18
TGTGCCAGCTCCCCACCGGGACTAGCTTACGAGCAGTACTTC
CASSPPGLAYEQYF
>.|TRBJ2-5|.|TRBV5-1
TGCGCCAGCAGCTTGGTCCCGGGGTCAGAGACCCAGTACTTC
CASSLVPGSETQYF
>.|TRBJ2-3|.|TRBV3-1/TRBV3-2
TGTGCCAGCAGCCCACGGCAGGGGATAACAGATACGCAGTATTTT
CASSPRQGITDTQYF
>once|TRBJ2-5|.|TRBV6-5
TGTGCCAGCAGTTACTCCTTAGGGGCTGGACCAGAGACCCAGTACTTC
CASSYSLGAGPETQYF
>.|TRBJ2-7|TRBD2|TRBV20-1
TGCAGTGCTAGTAGCGGGAACCCCTACGAGCAGTACTTC
CSASSGNPYEQYF
>few|TRBJ2-1|TRBD2|TRBV7-9
TGTGCCAGCAGCCCCCCTCCGGGGGGCTACAATGAGCAGTTCTTC
CASSPPPGGYNEQFF
>few|TRBJ2-1|.|TRBV6-2/TRBV6-3
TGTGCCAGCAGCCCAGCCGGAGCACGAAAAAATGAGCAGTTCTTC
CASSPAGARKNEQFF
>.|TRBJ2-1|TRBD2|TRBV7-2
TGTGCCAGCAGCTTAGTTAGCGGGGGAATCGACAATGAGCAGTTCTTC
CASSLVSGGIDNEQFF
>few|TRBJ2-7|TRBD2|TRBV4-1
TGCGCCAGCAGCCAATCCTCTACTAGCGGGGGCTCCAACTACGAGCAGTACTTC
CASSQSSTSGGSNYEQYF
>.|TRBJ2-1|.|TRBV10-3
TGTGCCATCAGTGTTTCATATGAGCAGTTCTTC
CAISVSYEQFF
>.|TRBJ1-4|TRBD1|TRBV19
TGTGCCAGTAGTTCTCCCCGACAGGGAGGAACTAATGAAAAACTGTTTTTT
CASSSPRQGGTNEKLFF
>.|TRBJ1-2|TRBD1|TRBV9
TGTGCCAGCAGCGCGGGACAGGGGGTTGTTAACTATGGCTACACCTTC
CASSAGQGVVNYGYTF
>.|TRBJ2-5|TRBD2|TRBV7-8
TGTGCCAGCAGCTTGGTAGCGGGAGAAGAGACCCAGTACTTC
CASSLVAGEETQYF
>once|TRBJ2-7|TRBD2|TRBV4-1
TGCGCCAGCAGCCAAGACCCGGGACTAGCGGGGGGCGAGCAGTACTTC
CASSQDPGLAGGEQYF
>once|TRBJ2-7|.|TRBV27
TGTGCCAGCAGCCCGGGCCCGCGGGGCTACGAGCAGTACTTC
CASSPGPRGYEQYF
>.|TRBJ1-1|.|TRBV4-2
TGTGCCAGCAGCCTGATGGGACTCATGAACACTGAAGCTTTCTTT
CASSLMGLMNTEAFF
>.|TRBJ2-1|TRBD1|TRBV7-3
TGTGCCAGCAGAACGGGACAGAACAATGAGCAGTTCTTC
CASRTGQNNEQFF
>.|TRBJ2-1|TRBD2|TRBV3-1/TRBV3-2
TGTGCCAGCAGCCAAGAGGGACTAGCGCTCTACAATGAGCAGTTCTTC
CASSQEGLALYNEQFF